Following are 30 T cell receptor beta chains from one sample sequenced in a study of blood T cell repertoires in COVID-19. Only in-frame clones appear in the TCRdb table, and some are missing; sequencing was by immunoSEQ multiplex PCR. The table shows approximately 250,000 clones, with 84% occurring only once. The sample comprised peripheral blood. These receptor sequences come from a woman aged 35 to 49 who had recovered from COVID-19.

The V and J genes are TRBV19 and TRBJ2-2, with TRBD1 matching over 12 bases. Unmatched junction bases numbered 6, after V lost 8 bases and J lost 5 bases. Germline CDR1 and CDR2: LNHDA and SQIVND (reference sequence). This CDR3 region has 15 residues. DNA of the CDR3: TGTGCCAGTGGGGACAGGGGGCGGGCGACCGGGGAGCTGTTTTTT. Translated: CASGDRGRATGELFF.

V usage is TRBV5-1 and J usage is TRBJ2-7; a possible D gene is TRBD1 (5 bases). The CDR3 covers 14 residues. Per germline, CDR1 SGHRS and CDR2 YFSETQ. The germline V and J ends were trimmed by 0 bases and 5 bases, with 12 bases remaining between them. CDR3: CASSLEGSQNEQYF. The CDR3 nucleotides are TGCGCCAGCAGCTTGGAGGGGTCCCAAAACGAGCAGTACTTC.

The chain uses TRBV16 and TRBJ2-2; 7 bases are shared with TRBD1. The V gene's germline CDR1 is KGHSY and CDR2 FQNENV. V shed 4 bases and J 2 bases; nucleotides not matched to a gene: 10. The CDR3 sequence is 17 residues long. CDR3 residues: CASSPTKGGLNTGELFF. In nucleotides, the CDR3 is TGTGCCAGCAGCCCCACAAAAGGGGGCCTTAACACCGGGGAGCTGTTTTTT.

CDR3 sequence (DNA): TGTGCCAGCAGCAATAGAGGTGGTGAGCAGTTCTTC. Protein product: CASSNRGGEQFF. The V call is TRBV12-3 or TRBV12-4, the J call TRBJ2-1; D is uncertain. The CDR3 spans 12 residues. Trimming removed 6 bases at V and 9 bases at J, with 12 bases between.

V is TRBV19 and J is TRBJ2-2, with unresolved D. Trimming stripped 7 bases from V and 1 base from J, with 13 bases between. In germline, CDR1 is LNHDA, CDR2 SQIVND (reference sequence). There are 15 residues in the CDR3. CDR3 in amino acids: CASTPIGGNTGELFF. The CDR3 nucleotides read TGTGCCAGTACGCCCATCGGCGGGAACACCGGGGAGCTGTTTTTT.

Worth noting for this clone: This could be a read error, since a much larger clone is one nucleotide away. Other nucleotide sequences in the sample specify the same CDR3. CDR3 sequence reads: CASSFSGGADTQYF. The DNA for the CDR3 is TGTGCCAGCAGCTTTAGCGGGGGGGCCGATACGCAATATTTT. The chain has TRBV7-3 and TRBJ2-3; 11 bases are a match to TRBD2. CDR1 is SGHTA and CDR2 is FQGTGA in the germline V gene. CDR3 length equals 14 residues.

The chain links TRBV6-6 to TRBJ2-7; TRBD1 matches 8 bases. J was trimmed by 0 bases and V by 6 bases; bases with no gene match: 4. Germline V lookup: CDR1 MNHNY, CDR2 SVGAGI (reference sequence). The CDR3 has 14 amino acids. The CDR3 DNA reads as TGTGCCAGCAGCCCCGGGACAGGCTCCTACGAGCAGTACTTC. Translation: CASSPGTGSYEQYF.

The rearrangement joins TRBV28 to TRBJ1-1; 7 positions match TRBD1. With V trimmed by 6 bases and J by 7 bases, 11 bases remained unmatched. Germline V gives CDR1 MDHEN, CDR2 SYDVKM. This CDR3 is built from 14 residues. CDR3 protein: CASSLGQVSGEAFF. CDR3 nucleotide sequence: TGTGCCAGCAGCCTCGGACAGGTAAGCGGTGAAGCTTTCTTT.

The chain has TRBV7-2 and TRBJ2-1; no definite D call. V was trimmed by 1 base and J by 4 bases, leaving 5 bases between them. In germline, CDR1 is SGHTA, CDR2 FQGNSA. CDR3 length: 13 residues. CDR3 in DNA: TGTGCCAGCAGCTTAGAACTTTACAATGAGCAGTTCTTC. Translating it yields CASSLELYNEQFF. The full variable domain, completed using reference TRBV7-2 and TRBJ2-1, is GAGVSQSPSNKVTEKGKDVELRCDPISGHTALYWYRQSLGQGLEFLIYFQGNSAPDKSGLPSDRFSAERTGGSVSTLTIQRTQQEDSAVYLCASSLELYNEQFFGPGTRLTVL.

This clone came up a few times. The rearrangement joins TRBV19 to TRBJ2-1; 9 bases align to TRBD2. This CDR3 is built from 13 residues. The V segment lost 0 bases and the J segment 12 bases; nucleotides outside the gene matches: 3. The germline CDR1 and CDR2 sequences are LNHDA and SQIVND (reference sequence). The CDR3 region is CASSIDSGGWQFF. The CDR3 region has the DNA TGTGCCAGTAGTATAGATAGCGGGGGTTGGCAGTTCTTC.

The gene calls are TRBV7-3 and TRBJ2-1; 10 nucleotides line up with TRBD2. The junction had 1 base not matched to a gene; V was cut back by 2 bases and J by 3 bases. Germline assignment: CDR1 SGHTA and CDR2 FQGTGA. The CDR3 extends over 15 amino acids. The CDR3 DNA reads as TGTGCCAGCAGCTTAGGGACTAGCGTCTACAATGAGCAGTTCTTC. It codes for CASSLGTSVYNEQFF.

This clone was detected a few times. V and J are TRBV5-4 and TRBJ1-2, with a tentative D call TRBD1 (5 bases). V lost 3 bases to trimming and J lost 7 bases, with 16 bases between them. The CDR3 sequence is 14 residues long. Germline V gene sequence: CDR1 SGHNT, CDR2 YYREEE (reference sequence). CDR3 coding DNA: TGTGCCAGCAGCTCTGGGGGGAAAGGGGCTGGCTACACCTTC. Translated, it gives CASSSGGKGAGYTF.

J is TRBJ1-5 and V is TRBV7-2, with unresolved D. With 2 bases removed from V and 7 bases from J, the gap between germline ends came to 12 bases. CDR3 size: 14 residues. Germline values: CDR1 SGHTA, CDR2 FQGNSA. The CDR3 is CASSLNAGNQPQHF. For the CDR3, the DNA is TGTGCCAGCAGCTTAAATGCGGGGAACCAGCCCCAGCATTTT.

This clone occurred once. V gene TRBV5-1 combines with J gene TRBJ1-1; a possible D gene is TRBD1 (5 bases). The germline gives CDR1 SGHRS, CDR2 YFSETQ. The CDR3 has 13 residues. V lost 6 bases and J lost 1, with 10 bases in between. CDR3 DNA: TGCGCCAGCAACCCGGACACGAACACTGAAGCTTTCTTT. Its translation is CASNPDTNTEAFF.

J is TRBJ1-3 and V is TRBV29-1; D perhaps matches TRBD1 (6 bases). V gave up 7 bases and J gave up 4 bases, with 20 bases separating them. The CDR3 totals 15 residues. Germline V gives CDR1 SQVTM, CDR2 ANQGSEA. In DNA, the CDR3 is TGCAGCGCGTCCGTATCTCAGGGGCCCGGAAACACCATATATTTT. Its protein is CSASVSQGPGNTIYF.

The chain's CDR3 is CASSFQGEREKLFF. In nucleotides, the CDR3 is TGTGCCAGCAGTTTCCAGGGGGAGCGAGAAAAACTGTTTTTT. This sequence joins TRBV28 and TRBJ1-4, with 7 bases aligning to TRBD1. The CDR3 totals 14 residues. V gave up 3 bases and J gave up 8 bases; unmatched junction bases: 6. Germline CDR1 is MDHEN and CDR2 is SYDVKM.

The chain joins TRBV27 to TRBJ1-5; TRBD1 matches at 7 bases. CDR1 and CDR2 (germline): MNHEY, SMNVEV (reference sequence). V lost 5 bases to trimming and J lost 2 bases; unmatched junction nucleotides: 9. CDR3 length equals 16 residues. Written as DNA, the CDR3 is TGTGCCAGCAGTCAACTCAGGGGGTATGGCAATCAGCCCCAGCATTTT. Its protein is CASSQLRGYGNQPQHF.

The V call is TRBV6-2 or TRBV6-3, the J call TRBJ2-1; a possible D gene is TRBD1 (6 bases). V gave up 4 bases and J gave up 10 bases, with 20 bases separating them. Germline CDR1 MNHEY, CDR2 SVGEGT. The CDR3 loop spans 15 amino acids. CDR3 DNA sequence: TGTGCCAGCAGTTTCAACAGGGCCCCGAGAGGAGAGCAGTTCTTC. Its protein is CASSFNRAPRGEQFF.

The CDR3 is CASSYSLQETQYF. The CDR3 region has the DNA TGTGCCAGCAGCTACAGCCTCCAAGAGACCCAGTACTTC. The V and J genes are TRBV7-7 and TRBJ2-5; D is uncertain. V gave up 4 bases and J gave up 1 base, with 7 bases separating them. CDR3 length: 13 amino acids. Per germline, CDR1 SSHAT and CDR2 FNYEAQ (reference sequence).

The rearrangement links TRBV4-1 to TRBJ1-4; no clear D gene. The CDR3 has 16 residues. Per germline, CDR1 MGHRA and CDR2 YSYEKL. The germline V and J ends were trimmed by 2 bases and 3 bases, with 13 bases remaining between them. CDR3 region: CASSQWRSGSNEKLFF. CDR3 nucleotide sequence: TGCGCCAGCAGCCAATGGAGATCGGGGTCTAATGAAAAACTGTTTTTT.

The J gene is TRBJ2-7, the V gene TRBV19; TRBD2 agrees at 7 bases. The CDR3 totals 13 residues. Germline V CDR1 and CDR2: LNHDA, SQIVND (reference sequence). The V gene end was trimmed by 4 bases and the J gene end by 6 bases; junction bases not matched to a gene: 6. CDR3 nucleotides: TGTGCCAGTAGTAGCGGGGGAGAGCCCGAGCAGTACTTC. Translated, it gives CASSSGGEPEQYF. The full variable domain, completed using reference TRBV19 and TRBJ2-7, is DGGITQSPKYLFRKEGQNVTLSCEQNLNHDAMYWYRQDPGQGLRLIYYSQIVNDFQKGDIAEGYSVSREKKESFPLTVTSAQKNPTAFYLCASSSGGEPEQYFGPGTRLTVT.

This chain connects TRBV28 to TRBJ1-1; the D gene is possibly TRBD1 (5 bases). The germline V and J ends were trimmed by 6 bases and 3 bases, with 23 bases remaining between them. Germline CDR1 is MDHEN and CDR2 is SYDVKM. The CDR3 runs 17 residues. The CDR3, as DNA: TGTGCCAGCAGGAAAGTCAGCGGGACGGTGCATTACACTGAAGCTTTCTTT. Amino acids: CASRKVSGTVHYTEAFF.

J is TRBJ1-4 and V is TRBV4-1, with D unclear. The germline V gene has CDR1 MGHRA and CDR2 YSYEKL. The V gene lost 6 bases and the J gene lost 6 bases, with 5 bases spanning the gap. The CDR3 spans 11 residues. CDR3 in amino acids: CASREDEKLFF. In nucleotides, the CDR3 is TGCGCCAGCAGGGAGGATGAAAAACTGTTTTTT.

This chain uses TRBV2 with TRBJ2-6, with no clear D. Germline CDR1 and CDR2: SNHLY and FYNNEI. V lost 8 bases to trimming and J lost 0 bases, with 8 bases between them. This CDR3 region has 14 residues. As DNA, the CDR3 is TGTGCCAGCTCCGCTAACTCTGGGGCCAACGTCCTGACTTTC. This sequence encodes CASSANSGANVLTF.

This chain joins TRBV2 and TRBJ2-5, with D maybe TRBD1 (6 bases). The CDR3 spans 13 residues. The V gene lost 7 bases and the J gene lost 5 bases, with 14 bases spanning the gap. In germline, CDR1 is SNHLY, CDR2 FYNNEI. CDR3 in amino acids: CASTGVFGETQYF. For the CDR3, the DNA is TGTGCCAGCACAGGGGTATTTGGGGAGACCCAGTACTTC. The variable domain in full, with the rest retrieved from reference TRBV2 and TRBJ2-5, is EPEVTQTPSHQVTQMGQEVILRCVPISNHLYFYWYRQILGQKVEFLVSFYNNEISEKSEIFDDQFSVERPDGSNFTLKIRSTKLEDSAMYFCASTGVFGETQYFGPGTRLLVL.

The chain employs TRBV4-1 and TRBJ1-5, with unresolved D. The germline gives CDR1 MGHRA, CDR2 YSYEKL. This CDR3 has 18 amino acids. Trimming pared 2 bases from V and 0 bases from J, leaving 17 bases between. The CDR3 protein is CASSQSLGERRSNQPQHF. The CDR3 nucleotides read TGCGCCAGCAGCCAATCCTTAGGAGAGCGCCGTAGCAATCAGCCCCAGCATTTT.

The chain carries TRBV28 and TRBJ2-5; 7 bases match TRBD2. J was trimmed by 1 base and V by 3 bases; bases with no gene match: 5. CDR1 and CDR2 from the germline V gene are MDHEN and SYDVKM. The CDR3 extends over 15 amino acids. As DNA, the CDR3 is TGTGCCAGCAGTTTTCTGCCTAGCGGCCAAGAGACCCAGTACTTC. Protein sequence: CASSFLPSGQETQYF.

J is TRBJ1-1 and V is TRBV2; TRBD1 is a possible D gene (5 bases). There are 15 residues in the CDR3. The ends were cut back, 2 bases at V and 1 base at J, with 11 bases in the middle. Germline V gene lookup returns CDR1 SNHLY and CDR2 FYNNEI. CDR3 sequence (DNA): TGTGCCAGCAGTGAAAGGCAGGGAAGGAACACTGAAGCTTTCTTT. This translates into CASSERQGRNTEAFF.

This chain joins TRBV4-1 and TRBJ1-5, with D uncertain. This CDR3 has 12 residues. Germline V lookup: CDR1 MGHRA, CDR2 YSYEKL. Trimming pared 1 base from V and 7 bases from J, leaving 5 bases between. The CDR3 nucleotides are TGCGCCAGCAGCCAAGGAGGACAGCCCCAGCATTTT. This gives the protein CASSQGGQPQHF.

As regards this clone: The sample contains more than one DNA sequence encoding this CDR3. V gene TRBV10-3 combines with J gene TRBJ1-2; the D gene is possibly TRBD1 (6 bases). This CDR3 spans 13 amino acids. V was shortened by 4 bases and J by 0 bases, with 6 bases between the two germline ends. CDR1 and CDR2 (germline): ENHRY, SYGVKD. CDR3 residues: CAISGTANYGYTF. The CDR3 nucleotides are TGTGCCATCAGTGGGACAGCTAACTATGGCTACACCTTC.